A selection of T cell receptor beta chains follows, all from one sample in a study of OX40 agonist ivuxolimab in advanced cancers. Repertoires were generated with immunoSEQ multiplex PCR, while TCRdb's copy carries only in-frame clones and drops some. The data show about 60,000 clones, 84% seen once. Sequencing was performed on CD4+ or CD8+ T cells sorted from blood, taken in a trial of the OX40 agonist ivuxolimab. Receptors were obtained from an adult with an advanced solid tumor such as melanoma, head and neck, liver or kidney cancer. CDR3s include the opening cysteine and the closing phenylalanine or tryptophan. The D gene is left open where the match is weak. The size of a clone is reported for some rows only, either as once, few or many, or as a class for expanded clones.

D: TRBD1; J: TRBJ1-1; size: .; V: TRBV14; CDR3: CASRSAGGGTEAFF; DNA: TGTGCCAGCAGAAGTGCAGGGGGAGGCACTGAAGCTTTCTTT
D: TRBD2; J: TRBJ2-3; size: .; V: TRBV6-1; CDR3: CASSLRGGEDTQYF; DNA: TGTGCCAGCAGCCTACGGGGGGGCGAAGATACGCAGTATTTT
D: TRBD1; J: TRBJ1-1; size: .; V: TRBV18; CDR3: CASSPGQGSEAFF; DNA: TGTGCCAGCTCACCGGGACAGGGCTCTGAAGCTTTCTTT
D: .; J: TRBJ1-1; size: .; V: TRBV19; CDR3: CASSSSVRGFEAFF; DNA: TGTGCCAGTAGTTCTTCGGTCAGGGGCTTTGAAGCTTTCTTT
D: .; J: TRBJ2-7; size: few; V: TRBV7-9; CDR3: CASSLVLGSSSEQYF; DNA: TGTGCCAGCAGCTTAGTTTTGGGCTCGTCGAGCGAGCAGTACTTC
D: .; J: TRBJ1-1; size: once; V: TRBV2; CDR3: CASRYTNTEAFF; DNA: TGTGCCAGCAGGTACACGAACACTGAAGCTTTCTTT
D: .; J: TRBJ1-5; size: .; V: TRBV19; CDR3: CASSMPEDQPQHF; DNA: TGTGCCAGTAGTATGCCAGAGGATCAGCCCCAGCATTTT
D: TRBD1; J: TRBJ1-5; size: .; V: TRBV28; CDR3: CASSFAQGVGQPQHF; DNA: TGTGCCAGCAGTTTCGCGCAGGGGGTGGGTCAGCCCCAGCATTTT
D: TRBD1; J: TRBJ1-2; size: .; V: TRBV6-1; CDR3: CASSEVGTAYGYTF; DNA: TGTGCCAGCAGTGAAGTTGGGACAGCCTATGGCTACACCTTC
D: TRBD1; J: TRBJ2-3; size: .; V: TRBV6-1; CDR3: CASNQDRGIDTQYF; DNA: TGTGCCAGCAATCAGGACAGGGGTATAGATACGCAGTATTTT
D: .; J: TRBJ1-2; size: .; V: TRBV14; CDR3: CASSQVGGTIVGYTF; DNA: TGTGCCAGCAGCCAAGTGGGGGGTACCATCGTCGGCTACACCTTC
D: TRBD1; J: TRBJ2-1; size: .; V: TRBV7-2; CDR3: CASSLRDSDEQFF; DNA: TGTGCCAGCAGCTTACGGGACAGCGATGAGCAGTTCTTC
D: TRBD1; J: TRBJ2-3; size: .; V: TRBV18; CDR3: CASSPGQGDADTQYF; DNA: TGTGCCAGCTCACCAGGACAGGGTGACGCAGATACGCAGTATTTT
D: TRBD1; J: TRBJ1-5; size: .; V: TRBV7-8; CDR3: CASSLGGGQPQHF; DNA: TGTGCCAGCAGCTTAGGAGGGGGCCAGCCCCAGCATTTT
D: TRBD1; J: TRBJ1-2; size: .; V: TRBV9; CDR3: CASSARQGASGGYTF; DNA: TGTGCCAGCAGCGCCCGACAGGGGGCGAGCGGAGGCTACACCTTC
D: .; J: TRBJ2-2; size: .; V: TRBV5-6; CDR3: CASSLFRRSNTGELFF; DNA: TGTGCCAGCAGCTTGTTTCGACGTAGTAACACCGGGGAGCTGTTTTTT
D: TRBD2; J: TRBJ2-2; size: .; V: TRBV5-6; CDR3: CASSFSTSGNTGELFF; DNA: TGTGCCAGCAGCTTTTCGACTAGCGGGAACACCGGGGAGCTGTTTTTT
D: .; J: TRBJ2-1; size: few; V: TRBV19; CDR3: CASSRTTAGNEQFF; DNA: TGTGCCAGTAGTAGGACTACCGCGGGGAATGAGCAGTTCTTC
D: .; J: TRBJ2-5; size: .; V: TRBV19; CDR3: CASSRRGLETQYF; DNA: TGTGCCAGTAGTAGGAGGGGGCTTGAGACCCAGTACTTC
D: TRBD2; J: TRBJ2-3; size: .; V: TRBV19; CDR3: CASSYNGLAGWADTQYF; DNA: TGTGCCAGTAGTTACAATGGACTAGCGGGATGGGCAGATACGCAGTATTTT
D: .; J: TRBJ2-5; size: once; V: TRBV5-1; CDR3: CASSFGTRQETQYF; DNA: TGCGCCAGCAGCTTCGGCACTCGCCAAGAGACCCAGTACTTC
D: .; J: TRBJ2-7; size: .; V: TRBV5-1; CDR3: CASSLERGAVGLQYF; DNA: TGCGCCAGCAGCTTGGAGAGAGGGGCGGTGGGTTTACAGTACTTC
D: .; J: TRBJ1-2; size: once; V: TRBV7-9; CDR3: CASSFVKGGIGYGYTF; DNA: TGTGCCAGCAGCTTTGTCAAAGGGGGAATTGGCTATGGCTACACCTTC
D: .; J: TRBJ1-1; size: .; V: TRBV25-1; CDR3: CASSPPLMNTEAFF; DNA: TGTGCCAGCAGCCCTCCTTTAATGAACACTGAAGCTTTCTTT
D: TRBD1; J: TRBJ2-1; size: .; V: TRBV19; CDR3: CASRRRQGPYNEQFF; DNA: TGTGCCAGTAGACGCCGACAGGGGCCCTACAATGAGCAGTTCTTC
D: TRBD2; J: TRBJ2-1; size: .; V: TRBV27; CDR3: CASSPLLSGYLNEQFF; DNA: TGTGCCAGCAGTCCCCTCCTTAGCGGGTATCTTAATGAGCAGTTCTTC
D: TRBD2; J: TRBJ2-7; size: .; V: TRBV7-2; CDR3: CASSLRSTGGYEQYF; DNA: TGTGCCAGCAGCCTAAGGTCTACCGGGGGGTACGAGCAGTACTTC
D: TRBD1; J: TRBJ1-4; size: .; V: TRBV7-6; CDR3: CASSRQGEANEKLFF; DNA: TGTGCCAGCAGTCGCCAGGGGGAGGCTAATGAAAAACTGTTTTTT
D: .; J: TRBJ1-3; size: few; V: TRBV6-1; CDR3: CATETDLGNTIYF; DNA: TGTGCCACCGAGACAGATCTGGGAAACACCATATATTTT
D: TRBD1; J: TRBJ2-7; size: .; V: TRBV19; CDR3: CASSRGQGPYEQYF; DNA: TGTGCCAGTAGTAGGGGACAGGGGCCCTACGAGCAGTACTTC
D: TRBD2; J: TRBJ2-5; size: .; V: TRBV4-1; CDR3: CASSQVWGLAGGSQETQYF; DNA: TGCGCCAGCAGCCAAGTTTGGGGTTTAGCGGGGGGGTCCCAAGAGACCCAGTACTTC
D: TRBD2; J: TRBJ2-1; size: few; V: TRBV5-1; CDR3: CASSLGTTYNEQFF; DNA: TGCGCCAGCAGCCTAGGGACTACCTACAATGAGCAGTTCTTC
D: TRBD2; J: TRBJ2-1; size: .; V: TRBV12-5; CDR3: CASGYPASGGYNEQFF; DNA: TGTGCTAGTGGTTACCCTGCTAGCGGGGGCTACAATGAGCAGTTCTTC
D: TRBD1; J: TRBJ2-7; size: .; V: TRBV11-2; CDR3: CASTPTGGNNEQYF; DNA: TGTGCCAGCACCCCAACAGGGGGTAACAACGAGCAGTACTTC
D: .; J: TRBJ1-1; size: .; V: TRBV6-5; CDR3: CASSYSEGMNTEAFF; DNA: TGTGCCAGCAGTTATTCGGAGGGGATGAACACTGAAGCTTTCTTT
D: .; J: TRBJ1-5; size: .; V: TRBV4-2; CDR3: CASSQDSGRGNSNQPQHF; DNA: TGTGCCAGCAGCCAAGATTCCGGCAGGGGTAATAGCAATCAGCCCCAGCATTTT
D: TRBD1; J: TRBJ2-5; size: .; V: TRBV19; CDR3: CASSKTGGETQYF; DNA: TGTGCCAGTAGTAAGACAGGGGGAGAGACCCAGTACTTC
D: TRBD1; J: TRBJ2-7; size: once; V: TRBV30; CDR3: CAWSTPGQGAREQYF; DNA: TGTGCCTGGAGTACGCCGGGACAGGGGGCGCGTGAGCAGTACTTC
D: .; J: TRBJ2-7; size: few; V: TRBV7-2; CDR3: CASSLDQGRYEQYF; DNA: TGTGCCAGCAGCTTAGATCAGGGGCGATACGAGCAGTACTTC
D: .; J: TRBJ2-5; size: .; V: TRBV19; CDR3: CASSIVGTAQETQYF; DNA: TGTGCCAGTAGTATTGTGGGGACTGCACAAGAGACCCAGTACTTC
D: .; J: TRBJ2-5; size: .; V: TRBV5-1; CDR3: CASSLYGDGAQETQYF; DNA: TGCGCCAGCAGCTTGTACGGGGACGGAGCCCAAGAGACCCAGTACTTC
D: TRBD1; J: TRBJ1-1; size: .; V: TRBV7-9; CDR3: CASSWDRLNTEAFF; DNA: TGTGCCAGCAGCTGGGACAGATTGAACACTGAAGCTTTCTTT
D: .; J: TRBJ2-3; size: .; V: TRBV10-1; CDR3: CASSISTLLGGAPWGTDTQYF; DNA: TGCGCCAGCAGCATATCAACCCTTCTCGGCGGAGCGCCCTGGGGGACAGATACGCAGTATTTT
D: .; J: TRBJ2-1; size: .; V: TRBV15; CDR3: CATSSPTRGGPTAYNEQFF; DNA: TGTGCCACCAGCAGTCCCACGAGGGGGGGACCCACTGCCTACAATGAGCAGTTCTTC